The rows below give T cell receptor beta chains drawn from one sample of a study of identical twins. TCRdb fed the 5' RACE reads into MiXCR, producing one record per CDR3 protein. The sample includes approximately 220,000 distinct CDR3 sequences, roughly 7.5% of them seen just once. The same data also went into a second study, on yellow fever vaccine responses in identical twins.

Sample: CD8+ T cells sorted from blood. All receptors derive from a woman aged 18-30 years in good health. Each CDR3 is given without its conserved first and last residue. Fields, in order: V gene, clone size, CDR3 protein. Clone size is stated in some rows and not others, as once, few, many or a class when expanded.

V: TRBV12-3/TRBV12-4
size: few
CDR3: ASSLGLAGGIETQY

V: TRBV6-2/TRBV6-3
size: .
CDR3: ASSYSSSADTQY

V: TRBV12-3/TRBV12-4
size: .
CDR3: ASSLSLDTQY

V: TRBV6-1
size: .
CDR3: ASSGPRAAFPMSYT

V: TRBV7-9
size: .
CDR3: ASSSGQGEDTIY

V: TRBV7-6
size: many
CDR3: ASSTTGTGSSPLH

V: TRBV5-1
size: many
CDR3: ASSSEQDMGDTQY

V: TRBV7-9
size: few
CDR3: ASIAPESGGHST

V: TRBV6-5
size: .
CDR3: ASSYSTGDTGELF

V: TRBV12-3/TRBV12-4
size: few
CDR3: ASSLAGQGSEQF

V: TRBV20-1
size: few
CDR3: SARERLGRGAYNEQF

V: TRBV6-5
size: .
CDR3: ASSYSAPGQITGELF

V: TRBV7-6
size: few
CDR3: ASPSRGNPNYGYT

V: TRBV9
size: .
CDR3: ASSAFGSVKNTEAF

V: TRBV20-1
size: .
CDR3: SASWDSIHGNTIY

V: TRBV24-1
size: many
CDR3: ATSDMGEADTQY

V: TRBV10-1
size: few
CDR3: ASSDFIDTGELF

V: TRBV29-1
size: many
CDR3: SVEDLETSGRAPSYNEQF

V: TRBV29-1
size: many
CDR3: SAIQTGGRMNEQF

V: TRBV29-1
size: many
CDR3: SGLGGGMQY

V: TRBV29-1
size: .
CDR3: SVVREASYEQY

V: TRBV6-5
size: few
CDR3: ASSYDPGGNTEAF

V: TRBV5-1
size: many
CDR3: ASSSGTGAVLYGYT

V: TRBV7-8
size: many
CDR3: ASSPLGSGLDYNEQF

V: TRBV14
size: many
CDR3: ASSQGSGLQPQH

V: TRBV29-1
size: .
CDR3: SVEEGGRNEQF

V: TRBV4-1
size: many
CDR3: ASTAVEGYQPQH

V: TRBV7-7
size: .
CDR3: ASSTLAKEQETQY

V: TRBV12-3/TRBV12-4
size: many
CDR3: ASSLFAGADTQY

V: TRBV29-1
size: many
CDR3: SVEEIQGRTGELF

V: TRBV5-5
size: .
CDR3: ASSLDAYEQY

V: TRBV28
size: .
CDR3: ASSFRGKQPQH

V: TRBV20-1
size: .
CDR3: SARDPQRASGGSYNEQF

V: TRBV12-3/TRBV12-4
size: many
CDR3: ASSPGTGELF

V: TRBV24-1
size: many
CDR3: ATSVILAGEETQY

V: TRBV11-1
size: few
CDR3: ASSLAYLTEGVEDGYT

V: TRBV2
size: few
CDR3: ASSEFAWQGKGETQY

V: TRBV3-1
size: many
CDR3: ASSQDFNSDGYT

V: TRBV2
size: few
CDR3: ASPPGQTSTDTQY

V: TRBV2
size: .
CDR3: ASIKGQGAAADTEAF

V: TRBV10-1
size: .
CDR3: ASSEIGGLAGSGELF

V: TRBV7-9
size: .
CDR3: ASSPTQGSRTEAF

V: TRBV14
size: .
CDR3: ASSQRGGIYNEQF

V: TRBV11-2
size: .
CDR3: ASSLGVYTGELF

V: TRBV24-1
size: many
CDR3: ATSDLQGAGDPTDTQY

V: TRBV5-1
size: few
CDR3: ASSHLGTGSYEQY

V: TRBV6-2/TRBV6-3
size: few
CDR3: ASSYDGLAGGSDTQY

V: TRBV2
size: .
CDR3: ASRAGTPRENTEAF

V: TRBV5-4
size: few
CDR3: ASSVVAGVNTGELF

V: TRBV27
size: .
CDR3: ASSLSVPELSYEQY

V: TRBV11-3
size: .
CDR3: ASSSPLSGSMSYEQY

V: TRBV12-3/TRBV12-4
size: many
CDR3: ASSLLLAGGQETQY